One sample yielded the 22 T cell receptor beta chains listed below, sequenced in a study of T cell responses to AZD1222 COVID-19 vaccine (TCRdb year 2021). The library was made by the immunoSEQ multiplex PCR assay. TCRdb stores this immuneACCESS table with in-frame sequences only. Part of the clones is absent; in the studies checked, under half of the shortfall reflects unresolved V genes, and no reason is known for the rest. This sample has roughly 60,000 clones in its table, and about 80% of those were observed once. In total, the top ten clones hold roughly 3.5% of the sample. Explained via the paper, the time point label denotes: about 28 days (+/-7) after the second vaccine dose. Sample: peripheral blood, taken 28 days after the second AZD1222 dose. These receptors all stem from an adult who received the AZD1222 COVID-19 vaccine.

This clone showed up just a few times. The rearrangement joins TRBV12-3 or TRBV12-4 to TRBJ1-3, with D uncertain. Trimming stripped 3 bases from V and 4 bases from J, with 7 bases between. The CDR3 contains 13 residues. CDR3 in DNA: TGTGCCAGCAGTTTCGCCGGGGGAAACACCATATATTTT. It specifies CASSFAGGNTIYF.

The rearrangement joins TRBV10-3 to TRBJ2-6; 7 bases match TRBD1. Germline trimming cut 6 bases from V and 0 bases from J; bases unmatched to any gene: 8. The germline V gene encodes CDR1 ENHRY and CDR2 SYGVKD. The CDR3 has 17 amino acids. CDR3 coding DNA: TGTGCCATCAGCTGGGGCAGGGGGTCCTCTGGGGCCAACGTCCTGACTTTC. This encodes CAISWGRGSSGANVLTF.

The V call is TRBV4-3, the J call TRBJ2-7; D gene unclear. Between the trimmed V and J ends, which lost 0 bases and 0 bases, there was a span of 3 bases. Per the germline V gene, CDR1 is LGHNA and CDR2 is YSLEER. The CDR3 runs 13 residues. CDR3 residues: CASSQDISYEQYF. The CDR3 DNA reads as TGCGCCAGCAGCCAAGACATCTCCTACGAGCAGTACTTC.

This chain links TRBV9 with TRBJ2-7; TRBD2 matches 9 bases. Germline lookup yields CDR1 SGDLS and CDR2 YYNGEE. V was clipped by 2 bases and J by 2 bases; unmatched bases: 2. This CDR3 spans 14 amino acids. The CDR3 spells CASSVSSGTYEQYF. The DNA of the CDR3 is TGTGCCAGCAGCGTCTCTAGCGGGACCTACGAGCAGTACTTC.

This clone was counted only a few times. The V gene is TRBV4-3, the J gene TRBJ1-3; D is uncertain. The germline CDR1 and CDR2 sequences are LGHNA and YSLEER. V lost 0 bases and J lost 0, with 0 bases in between. This CDR3 is 13 amino acids long. DNA of the CDR3: TGCGCCAGCAGCCAAGACTCTGGAAACACCATATATTTT. Encoded protein: CASSQDSGNTIYF.

The chain combines TRBV5-6 with TRBJ1-2; D possibly corresponds to TRBD1 (5 bases). Trimming stripped 1 base from V and 4 bases from J, with 14 bases between. The CDR3 length is 15 residues. Germline V gene sequence: CDR1 SGHDT, CDR2 YYEEEE. CDR3 loop: CASSLTRGTVYGYTF. DNA for the CDR3: TGTGCCAGCAGCTTGACCCGGGGGACGGTCTATGGCTACACCTTC.

The chain uses TRBV2 and TRBJ2-7; weak D call: TRBD1 (5 bases). Germline-derived CDR1 and CDR2 are SNHLY and FYNNEI. The ends were cut back, 5 bases at V and 6 bases at J, with 14 bases in the middle. CDR3 length: 13 amino acids. The CDR3 DNA is TGTGCCAGCAGTCCGGACAAAAGGGTCGAGCAGTACTTC. Translating it yields CASSPDKRVEQYF.

V and J are TRBV5-1 and TRBJ2-5; D tentatively fits TRBD1 or TRBD2 (6 bases each). Per the germline V gene, CDR1 is SGHRS and CDR2 is YFSETQ. V gave up 0 bases and J gave up 4 bases, with 13 bases separating them. The CDR3 extends over 15 amino acids. The CDR3 protein is CASSLGGGGVETQYF. The DNA of the CDR3 is TGCGCCAGCAGCTTGGGTGGAGGGGGTGTAGAGACCCAGTACTTC. Full variable domain (rest looked up from reference TRBV5-1 and TRBJ2-5): KAGVTQTPRYLIKTRGQQVTLSCSPISGHRSVSWYQQTPGQGLQFLFEYFSETQRNKGNFPGRFSGRQFSNSRSEMNVSTLELGDSALYLCASSLGGGGVETQYFGPGTRLLVL.

For this clone: The same CDR3 is also encoded by other DNA sequences in this sample. The rearrangement uses TRBV7-2 and TRBJ2-2; no reliable D call. Trimming removed 2 bases from V and 2 bases from J, with 6 bases in between. The CDR3 sequence is 14 residues long. CDR1 SGHTA and CDR2 FQGNSA come from the germline V gene. The DNA of the CDR3 is TGTGCCAGCAGCTTAAACCGAAACACCGGGGAGCTGTTTTTT. Translating gives CASSLNRNTGELFF.

This clone was recorded only once. This chain connects TRBV3-1 (or the pseudogene TRBV3-2) to TRBJ1-2, with a tentative D call TRBD1 (6 bases). Germline assignment: CDR1 LGHDT and CDR2 YNNKEL (reference sequence). V was pared by 0 bases and J by 6 bases, with 20 bases between. The CDR3 is made up of 17 amino acids. CDR3 nucleotides: TGTGCCAGCAGCCAAGATCGGGGCTGGAACAGGGCTGATGGCTACACCTTC. It codes for CASSQDRGWNRADGYTF.

The chain combines TRBV29-1 with TRBJ1-2; D not resolved. CDR3 size: 11 residues. Germline CDR1 and CDR2: SQVTM and ANQGSEA. With 4 bases removed from V and 4 bases from J, the gap between germline ends came to 7 bases. The CDR3 loop is CSVGGSYGYTF. The DNA of the CDR3 is TGCAGCGTTGGTGGCAGCTATGGCTACACCTTC.

The genes are TRBV28 and TRBJ1-2, with D perhaps TRBD1 (5 bases). V was clipped by 8 bases and J by 6 bases, with 19 bases between them. In germline, CDR1 is MDHEN, CDR2 SYDVKM. The CDR3 is 14 residues long. DNA of the CDR3: TGTGCCAGCCTCTCGCGGGGGGGTGATCATGGCTACACCTTC. As protein: CASLSRGGDHGYTF.

Only a few counts were recorded for this clone. The chain recombines TRBV30 with TRBJ1-1; D ambiguous. This CDR3 is built from 12 residues. V gave up 8 bases and J gave up 1 base, with 11 bases separating them. Germline CDR1 and CDR2: GTSNPN and SVGIG (reference sequence). CDR3 DNA: TGTGCCGGCTTGCGCCCGAACACTGAAGCTTTCTTT. Protein: CAGLRPNTEAFF.

A remark on this clone: Other DNA sequences from this sample encode an identical CDR3 as well. For the CDR3, the DNA is TGCGCCAGCAGCTTACTAGCGGGGGAAGAGACCCAGTACTTC. Encoded protein: CASSLLAGEETQYF. The chain links TRBV5-1 to TRBJ2-5; 11 positions match TRBD2. Trimming took 2 bases from V and 3 from J; bases not matched to a gene: 0. From germline, CDR1 is SGHRS and CDR2 YFSETQ. This CDR3 contains 14 residues.

The chain links TRBV30 to TRBJ2-2, with D perhaps TRBD1 (6 bases). This CDR3 is 14 amino acids long. V lost 4 bases and J 3 bases, leaving 12 bases between the germline ends. Germline V gives CDR1 GTSNPN, CDR2 SVGIG (reference sequence). CDR3 nucleotides: TGTGCCTGGAAGGGGGAACTAGACACCGGGGAGCTGTTTTTT. Translation: CAWKGELDTGELFF.

The V call is TRBV14, the J call TRBJ1-4; no clear D gene. Germline V lookup: CDR1 SGHDN, CDR2 FVKESK. The CDR3 consists of 15 residues. The germline V and J ends were trimmed by 1 base and 2 bases, with 8 bases remaining between them. The CDR3 reads CASSQVGGTNEKLFF. As DNA, the CDR3 is TGTGCCAGCAGCCAAGTAGGAGGGACTAATGAAAAACTGTTTTTT.

As regards this clone: One end of the junction fails to match germline, which may point to a read error. The chain carries TRBV3-1 (or the pseudogene TRBV3-2) and TRBJ2-1; 14 bases fit TRBD2. The CDR3 covers 14 residues. Germline V gives CDR1 LGHDT, CDR2 YNNKEL (reference sequence). CDR3 sequence (DNA): TGTGCCAGCAGCCAACCGACTAGCGGGGGGGCCAAAGTCTTC. Translating gives CASSQPTSGGAKVF.

This clone was found once. The rearrangement joins TRBV28 to TRBJ1-3; no clear D. CDR1 MDHEN and CDR2 SYDVKM come from the germline V gene. The CDR3 has 12 amino acids. The ends were cut back, 2 bases at V and 4 bases at J, with 3 bases in the middle. CDR3 sequence: CASSLMGNTIYF. The CDR3 bases are TGTGCCAGCAGTTTAATGGGAAACACCATATATTTT.

The V call is TRBV19, the J call TRBJ1-1; 8 nucleotides agree with TRBD1. Germline loops: CDR1 LNHDA, CDR2 SQIVND (reference sequence). J was trimmed by 3 bases and V by 5 bases; bases with no gene match: 5. There are 14 residues in the CDR3. CDR3: CASSVRGRDTEAFF. As DNA, the CDR3 is TGTGCCAGTAGTGTCAGGGGGCGTGACACTGAAGCTTTCTTT. Based on the CDR3 plus reference TRBV19 and TRBJ1-1, the full variable domain is DGGITQSPKYLFRKEGQNVTLSCEQNLNHDAMYWYRQDPGQGLRLIYYSQIVNDFQKGDIAEGYSVSREKKESFPLTVTSAQKNPTAFYLCASSVRGRDTEAFFGQGTRLTVV.

Concerning this clone itself: Other DNA sequences in this sample translate to the same CDR3. The chain combines TRBV6-5 with TRBJ1-5; D unresolved. The germline gives CDR1 MNHEY, CDR2 SVGAGI. This CDR3 contains 14 residues. V lost 0 bases, J lost 2 bases, and 5 bases lay in between. CDR3 amino acids: CASSYSGGNQPQHF. CDR3 nucleotides: TGTGCCAGCAGTTACTCCGGGGGCAATCAGCCCCAGCATTTT.

The V and J genes are TRBV11-3 and TRBJ1-1; 11 nucleotides agree with TRBD1. This CDR3 region has 15 residues. Germline V gene lookup returns CDR1 SGHNT and CDR2 YENEEA. The V gene end was trimmed by 5 bases and the J gene end by 3 bases; junction bases not matched to a gene: 5. The DNA of the CDR3 is TGTGCCAGCAGCCTAGGACAGGGGGCTTACACTGAAGCTTTCTTT. Its protein is CASSLGQGAYTEAFF.

The rearrangement joins TRBV29-1 to TRBJ1-5; TRBD1 matches at 12 bases. CDR1 is SQVTM, CDR2 ANQGSEA, per germline. This CDR3 contains 13 residues. Trimming at V came to 7 bases and at J to 5 bases, leaving 3 bases not matched to a gene. CDR3: CSAGQGADQPQHF. The CDR3 DNA reads as TGCAGCGCGGGACAGGGGGCGGATCAGCCCCAGCATTTT.